This is a list of T cell receptor beta chains from one sample in a study of T-cell reconstitution after alpha-beta-depleted transplantation in children. TCRdb independently ran MiXCR on the PCR reads; one entry per CDR3 protein. The sample contains about 540,000 distinct CDR3 sequences, roughly 27% of which appear only once. The sequencing here drew on PBMCs, taken before TCRalphabeta/CD19-depleted stem cell transplant. These receptors came from a boy less than two years old with Wiskott-Aldrich syndrome, due to receive a stem cell transplant. The CDR3 runs from the conserved cysteine through the conserved F or W. The D gene is left open where the match is weak. Size is stated for part of the rows, as once, few or many counts, or as a class when the clone is expanded.

d_call: TRBD1
j_call: TRBJ1-1
cdr3_length: 12
v_call: TRBV20-1
clone_size: .
cdr3_nt: TGCAGTGGATACAGGGGGGGTTCTGAAGCTTTCTTT
cdr3_aa: CSGYRGGSEAFF

d_call: TRBD2
j_call: TRBJ2-1
cdr3_length: 16
v_call: TRBV11-2
clone_size: few
cdr3_nt: TGTGCCAGCAGCTTAGAAGCGGGAACCCCATACAATGAGCAGTTCTTC
cdr3_aa: CASSLEAGTPYNEQFF

d_call: TRBD1
j_call: TRBJ2-1
cdr3_length: 14
v_call: TRBV5-4
clone_size: few
cdr3_nt: TGTGCCAGCAGCCCCCGGGACAGGGGGTATGAGCAGTTCTTC
cdr3_aa: CASSPRDRGYEQFF

d_call: TRBD2
j_call: TRBJ2-1
cdr3_length: 12
v_call: TRBV5-1
clone_size: .
cdr3_nt: TGCGCCAGCAGCTTGTTGGGGGGGGGTTCGTTCTTC
cdr3_aa: CASSLLGGGSFF

d_call: .
j_call: TRBJ2-7
cdr3_length: 15
v_call: TRBV6-5
clone_size: .
cdr3_nt: TGTGCCAGCAGTTATTCTGGGACACACTCCTACGAGCAGTACTTC
cdr3_aa: CASSYSGTHSYEQYF

d_call: .
j_call: TRBJ2-5
cdr3_length: 15
v_call: TRBV20-1
clone_size: .
cdr3_nt: TGCAGTGCTAGTTGGCTCCTCGTTGTGGGGGAGACCCAGTACTTC
cdr3_aa: CSASWLLVVGETQYF

d_call: .
j_call: TRBJ2-3
cdr3_length: 15
v_call: TRBV5-1
clone_size: many
cdr3_nt: TGTGCCAGCAGCTTAGATGGGTCTAGCACAGATACGCAGTATTTT
cdr3_aa: CASSLDGSSTDTQYF

d_call: TRBD2
j_call: TRBJ2-3
cdr3_length: 14
v_call: TRBV20-1
clone_size: .
cdr3_nt: TGCAGTGCTAGGGGGACTAGCAAAGCAGATACGCAGTATTTT
cdr3_aa: CSARGTSKADTQYF

d_call: .
j_call: TRBJ2-1
cdr3_length: 16
v_call: TRBV5-1
clone_size: .
cdr3_nt: TGCGCCAGCAGCTTTCGGACTACAAGCTCCTACAATGAGCAGTTCTTC
cdr3_aa: CASSFRTTSSYNEQFF

d_call: .
j_call: TRBJ2-5
cdr3_length: 12
v_call: TRBV5-1
clone_size: .
cdr3_nt: TGCGCCAGCAGCTTGAAGAAAGAGACCCAGTACTTC
cdr3_aa: CASSLKKETQYF

d_call: TRBD1
j_call: TRBJ2-5
cdr3_length: 16
v_call: TRBV6-5
clone_size: .
cdr3_nt: TGTGCCAGCAGTTACTCGCCCACAGGGGTTGGAGAGACCCAGTACTTC
cdr3_aa: CASSYSPTGVGETQYF

d_call: TRBD1
j_call: TRBJ2-4
cdr3_length: 15
v_call: TRBV5-1
clone_size: .
cdr3_nt: TGCGCCAGCAGCTTCCAGGACAGGGGGCGAGACATTCAGTACTTC
cdr3_aa: CASSFQDRGRDIQYF

d_call: TRBD2
j_call: TRBJ2-7
cdr3_length: 14
v_call: TRBV5-1
clone_size: .
cdr3_nt: TGCGCCAGCAGCGGAGCGGGAGGGCCTTACGAGCAGTACTTC
cdr3_aa: CASSGAGGPYEQYF

d_call: .
j_call: TRBJ2-7
cdr3_length: 12
v_call: TRBV29-1
clone_size: .
cdr3_nt: TGCAGCGTTGAACTGGATAACTACGAGCAGTACTTC
cdr3_aa: CSVELDNYEQYF

d_call: .
j_call: TRBJ2-5
cdr3_length: 14
v_call: TRBV9
clone_size: .
cdr3_nt: TGTGCCAGCAGCCTCCTCCTCCAGTCGGGGACCCAGTACTTC
cdr3_aa: CASSLLLQSGTQYF

d_call: TRBD2
j_call: TRBJ2-3
cdr3_length: 19
v_call: TRBV3-1
clone_size: few
cdr3_nt: TGTGCCAGCAGCCAAGTGGGACTAGCGCAGTTCCGCTCAGGAGATACGCAGTATTTT
cdr3_aa: CASSQVGLAQFRSGDTQYF

d_call: .
j_call: TRBJ2-6
cdr3_length: 15
v_call: TRBV27
clone_size: few
cdr3_nt: TGTGCCAGCGGGGGCCTTTCGGCTGGGGCCAACGTCCTGACTTTC
cdr3_aa: CASGGLSAGANVLTF

d_call: TRBD2
j_call: TRBJ2-2
cdr3_length: 18
v_call: TRBV12-3/TRBV12-4
clone_size: few
cdr3_nt: TGTGCCAGCAGTCCGAACAGCGGGAGGATTTCGAACACCGGGGAGCTGTTTTTT
cdr3_aa: CASSPNSGRISNTGELFF

d_call: .
j_call: TRBJ2-7
cdr3_length: 13
v_call: TRBV27
clone_size: .
cdr3_nt: TGTGCCAGCAGACGTAGCGGAGCCTACGAGCAGTACTTC
cdr3_aa: CASRRSGAYEQYF

d_call: TRBD1
j_call: TRBJ2-5
cdr3_length: 14
v_call: TRBV5-1
clone_size: .
cdr3_nt: TGCGCCAGCAGCTGGGCCGGGACAGCAGAGACCCAGTACTTC
cdr3_aa: CASSWAGTAETQYF